Below, one T cell receptor beta chain is given with its context. Its matching antigen is unknown. The entry originates in a study of T cells in localized non-small cell lung cancer. Only in-frame clones appear in the TCRdb table, and some are missing; sequencing was by immunoSEQ multiplex PCR. This sample has approximately 29,000 clones, with about 91% found just once. The CDR3 runs to 16 residues. V lost 3 bases and J lost 2, with 15 bases in between. Looked up from germline, CDR1 is MNHNS and CDR2 is SASEGT. Study-wide results and limits: Median detection of top 100 tumor clones in adjacent lung was around 59 clones. Longer overall survival associated with higher blood T cell density; shorter survival with higher adjacent-lung clonality. Heterogeneity cannot be ruled out, as sequencing used one tumor region only.

This rearrangement joins TRBV6-1 to TRBJ2-3, with a weak D call TRBD2 (6 bases). This receptor was obtained from a male donor aged 60 or older with stage I lung adenocarcinoma. Sequencing used peripheral blood, obtained before any cancer treatment. The CDR3 reads CASSDQGGVITDTQYF. In DNA form, the CDR3 reads TGTGCCAGCAGTGACCAGGGCGGGGTAATCACAGATACGCAGTATTTT.